These 19 T cell receptor beta chains were all obtained from the same sample, sequenced in a study of T-cell reconstitution after alpha-beta-depleted transplantation in children. TCRbeta library preparation incorporated unique molecular identifiers. In TCRdb, the PCR reads were re-called with MiXCR into one record per CDR3 protein. The profile shows about 540,000 distinct CDR3 sequences, approximately 20% of them singletons. The sample consisted of PBMCs from the stem cell graft donor, taken from the stem cell graft. The receptor source for this set is a human donor who donated a stem cell graft to a child with acute lymphoblastic leukemia.

A few counts support this clonotype. This sequence joins TRBV19 and TRBJ2-7, with D possibly being TRBD1 or TRBD2 (5 bases each). CDR1 is LNHDA and CDR2 is SQIVND in the germline V gene (reference sequence). Trimming took 4 bases from V and 2 from J, leaving 15 bases between them. The CDR3 loop spans 15 amino acids. The CDR3 loop reads CASSRGLGPTYEQYF. The CDR3 DNA reads TGTGCCAGTAGTAGGGGGTTAGGGCCTACCTACGAGCAGTACTTC.

The J gene is TRBJ1-1, the V gene TRBV19, with D possibly TRBD1 on 6 matching bases. Per germline, CDR1 LNHDA and CDR2 SQIVND (reference sequence). V lost 1 base and J 4 bases, leaving 13 bases between the germline ends. This CDR3 is built from 15 residues. Written as DNA, the CDR3 is TGTGCCAGTAGTATAGTCGGGGGGCCGGGCACTGAAGCTTTCTTT. Its translation: CASSIVGGPGTEAFF.

The chain is built from TRBV6-5 and TRBJ2-1; a weak D match, TRBD1 (6 bases). Germline CDR1 MNHEY, CDR2 SVGAGI. V was clipped by 2 bases and J by 3 bases, with 11 bases between them. This CDR3 contains 15 residues. CDR3 nucleotide sequence: TGTGCCAGCAGTTACACCCAGGGGAACTACAATGAGCAGTTCTTC. Translated: CASSYTQGNYNEQFF.

The chain is built from TRBV18 and TRBJ2-7; TRBD2 aligns across 8 bases. Looked up from germline, CDR1 is KGHSH and CDR2 is LQKENI. The ends lost 2 bases at V and 7 bases at J; junction bases unmatched: 10. CDR3 length: 15 residues. CDR3 DNA: TGTGCCAGCTCACCATCCCCGGGAGGGCCGTGGGAGCAGTACTTC. Translating gives CASSPSPGGPWEQYF.

The chain uses TRBV5-1 and TRBJ2-7; 7 positions agree with TRBD2. The V gene's germline CDR1 is SGHRS and CDR2 YFSETQ. The CDR3 sequence is 14 residues long. The junction had 5 bases not matched to a gene; V was cut back by 2 bases and J by 3 bases. CDR3 sequence (DNA): TGCGCCAGCAGCTTTGCGGGGGACGGCTACGAGCAGTACTTC. This encodes CASSFAGDGYEQYF. Based on the CDR3 plus reference TRBV5-1 and TRBJ2-7, the full variable domain is KAGVTQTPRYLIKTRGQQVTLSCSPISGHRSVSWYQQTPGQGLQFLFEYFSETQRNKGNFPGRFSGRQFSNSRSEMNVSTLELGDSALYLCASSFAGDGYEQYFGPGTRLTVT.

This rearrangement joins TRBV7-9 to TRBJ1-1; 8 nucleotides line up with TRBD1. The CDR3 has 15 residues. Germline lookup yields CDR1 SEHNR and CDR2 FQNEAQ (reference sequence). With V trimmed by 5 bases and J by 1 base, 6 bases remained unmatched. CDR3 DNA: TGTGCCAGCAGCCCCCGGACAGGGCCGAACACTGAAGCTTTCTTT. It specifies CASSPRTGPNTEAFF.

In its sample, this clonotype was seen a few times. This rearrangement joins TRBV29-1 to TRBJ2-1, with 7 bases identical to TRBD1. Germline lookup yields CDR1 SQVTM and CDR2 ANQGSEA. The CDR3 sequence is 14 residues long. With V trimmed by 2 bases and J by 12 bases, 13 bases remained unmatched. The CDR3 region is CSVEKGQSIGVQFF. CDR3 nucleotide sequence: TGCAGCGTTGAAAAGGGACAGTCCATCGGTGTGCAGTTCTTC.

The sample holds a few counts of this clonotype. One end of the junction varies from germline; a read error may be responsible. CDR3 nucleotides: TGTGCCAGCAGCCTCCCCAGCGAATCGGACCGTTTGATTTTT. Its protein is CASSLPSESDRLIF. The genes are TRBV3-1 and TRBJ1-4; unclear D gene. Germline V lookup: CDR1 LGHDT, CDR2 YNNKEL (reference sequence). The length of the CDR3 is 14 residues.

This clonotype appeared a single time. This chain uses TRBV7-2 with TRBJ2-3, with D perhaps TRBD1 (6 bases). Germline V gives CDR1 SGHTA, CDR2 FQGNSA. Trimming cost V 5 bases and J 0 bases, with 15 bases left between them. This CDR3 is built from 16 residues. CDR3 loop: CASSRRTVSSTDTQYF. The CDR3 DNA sequence: TGTGCCAGCAGCAGAAGGACAGTTTCTAGCACAGATACGCAGTATTTT.

This chain uses TRBV6-1 with TRBJ2-1; 11 nucleotides agree with TRBD2. The ends lost 8 bases at V and 3 bases at J; junction bases unmatched: 9. The CDR3 runs to 16 residues. From germline, CDR1 is MNHNS and CDR2 SASEGT. CDR3 DNA sequence: TGTGCCAGCCCATCTGGGACTAGCGGTGACTACAATGAGCAGTTCTTC. Amino acid sequence: CASPSGTSGDYNEQFF.

The J gene is TRBJ1-2, the V gene TRBV7-9, with D uncertain. Trimming took off 5 bases at V and 3 bases at J, with 7 bases between the two ends. Germline V gene sequence: CDR1 SEHNR, CDR2 FQNEAQ (reference sequence). This CDR3 comprises 12 residues. As DNA, the CDR3 is TGTGCCAGCAGCCCGGATTACTATGGCTACACCTTC. Its protein product is CASSPDYYGYTF.

The rearrangement links TRBV7-9 to TRBJ1-5; D uncertain. CDR1 and CDR2 from the germline V gene are SEHNR and FQNEAQ (reference sequence). CDR3 length equals 14 residues. Deletions cut 4 bases from V and 2 bases from J, with 9 bases between. The CDR3 nucleotides are TGTGCCAGCAGCTGGTATGAAGGCAATCAGCCCCAGCATTTT. Translating gives CASSWYEGNQPQHF.

Only a few counts were recorded for this clonotype. J is TRBJ2-1 and V is TRBV12-3 or TRBV12-4; 10 bases align to TRBD2. J lost 7 bases, V lost 6 bases, and 6 bases had no gene match. This CDR3 contains 14 residues. The CDR3 spells CASRDIAGGNEQFF. The CDR3 DNA reads TGTGCCAGCAGGGATATAGCGGGAGGAAATGAGCAGTTCTTC.

This clonotype was counted many times. An end of the junction does not agree with germline; a read error may underlie this. The J gene is TRBJ2-7, the V gene TRBV5-1; a weak D match, TRBD1 (6 bases). This CDR3 spans 14 amino acids. Germline V gene data show CDR1 as SGHRS and CDR2 as YFSETQ. The CDR3 sequence: CASSLGQSSYEQYF. Written as DNA, the CDR3 is TGTGCCAGCAGTTTAGGACAGTCTTCCTACGAGCAGTACTTC.

The V call is TRBV15, the J call TRBJ2-1, with D uncertain. The CDR3 runs 18 residues. CDR1 LNHNV and CDR2 YYDKDF come from the germline V gene (reference sequence). V was trimmed by 0 bases and J by 5 bases, leaving 20 bases between them. In DNA form, the CDR3 reads TGTGCCACCAGCAGAGATTCGGCCCGAACGGCAGCTCACAATGAGCAGTTCTTC. Protein product: CATSRDSARTAAHNEQFF.

This clonotype occurred a few times. This chain uses TRBV5-1 with TRBJ2-7, with D perhaps matching TRBD2 (5 bases). CDR3 size: 13 residues. Trimming left V 3 bases short and J 4 bases short, with 11 bases between. The germline V gene has CDR1 SGHRS and CDR2 YFSETQ. CDR3 sequence: CASSSGMEYEQYF. CDR3 sequence (DNA): TGCGCCAGCAGCTCGGGAATGGAATACGAGCAGTACTTC.

The rearrangement links TRBV9 to TRBJ1-1; D is perhaps TRBD1 (5 bases). The CDR3 length is 13 residues. The ends were cut back, 0 bases at V and 6 bases at J, with 9 bases in the middle. Germline CDR1 and CDR2: SGDLS and YYNGEE. The DNA of the CDR3 is TGTGCCAGCAGCGTAGCTCGGGGCTCTGAAGCTTTCTTT. Translation gives CASSVARGSEAFF.

In its sample, this clonotype was seen a few times. This rearrangement joins TRBV29-1 to TRBJ2-3, with a weak D call TRBD1 (6 bases). The CDR3 loop spans 12 amino acids. Germline CDR1 reads SQVTM; CDR2 reads ANQGSEA. This CDR3 reads CSGGRGVDTQYF. The CDR3 nucleotides are TGCAGTGGAGGCAGGGGAGTGGATACGCAGTATTTT.

The chain uses TRBV5-1 and TRBJ1-2; no clear D gene. This CDR3 has 14 amino acids. V dropped 5 bases and J dropped 4 bases, with 15 bases sitting between them. CDR1 and CDR2 (germline): SGHRS, YFSETQ. The CDR3 DNA sequence: TGCGCCAGCAGAATGGAGGCGGGAATCTATGGCTACACCTTC. As protein: CASRMEAGIYGYTF.